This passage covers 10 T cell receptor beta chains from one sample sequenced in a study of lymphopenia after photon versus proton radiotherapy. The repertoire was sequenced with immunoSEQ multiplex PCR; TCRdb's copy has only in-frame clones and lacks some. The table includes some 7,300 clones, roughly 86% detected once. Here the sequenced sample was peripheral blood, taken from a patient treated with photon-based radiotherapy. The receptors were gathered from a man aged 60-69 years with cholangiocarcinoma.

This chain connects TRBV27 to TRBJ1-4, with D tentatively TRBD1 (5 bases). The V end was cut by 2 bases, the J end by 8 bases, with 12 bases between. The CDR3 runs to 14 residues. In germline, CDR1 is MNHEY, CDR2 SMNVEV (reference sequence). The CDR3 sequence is CASSLGQGDEKLFF. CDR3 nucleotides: TGTGCCAGCAGTTTAGGTCAGGGCGACGAAAAACTGTTTTTT.

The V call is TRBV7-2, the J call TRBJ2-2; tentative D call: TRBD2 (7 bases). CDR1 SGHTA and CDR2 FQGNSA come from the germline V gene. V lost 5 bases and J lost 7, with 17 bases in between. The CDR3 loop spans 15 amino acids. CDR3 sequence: CASSVGRGGVGELFF. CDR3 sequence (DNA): TGTGCCAGCAGCGTGGGCAGGGGAGGGGTCGGGGAGCTGTTTTTT.

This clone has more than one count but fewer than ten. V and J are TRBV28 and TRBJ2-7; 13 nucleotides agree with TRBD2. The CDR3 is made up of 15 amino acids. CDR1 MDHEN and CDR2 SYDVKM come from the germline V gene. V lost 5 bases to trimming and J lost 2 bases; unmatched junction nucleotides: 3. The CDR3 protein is CASSVGLAGAYEQYF. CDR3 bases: TGTGCCAGCAGTGTTGGACTAGCGGGGGCCTACGAGCAGTACTTC.

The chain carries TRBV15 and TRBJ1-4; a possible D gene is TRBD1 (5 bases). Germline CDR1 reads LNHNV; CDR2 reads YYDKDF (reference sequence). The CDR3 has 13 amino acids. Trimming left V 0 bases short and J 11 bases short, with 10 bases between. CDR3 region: CATSRDLGDKLFF. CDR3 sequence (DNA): TGTGCCACCAGCAGAGATCTGGGGGACAAACTGTTTTTT.

CDR3 in DNA: TGTGCCAGCAGTTACTCGGGCCCGTATAGCAATCAGCCCCAGCATTTT. It codes for CASSYSGPYSNQPQHF. The V call is TRBV6-5, the J call TRBJ1-5; D remains ambiguous. The CDR3 sequence is 16 residues long. Germline CDR1 is MNHEY and CDR2 is SVGAGI. Trimming took 0 bases from V and 0 from J, leaving 9 bases between them.

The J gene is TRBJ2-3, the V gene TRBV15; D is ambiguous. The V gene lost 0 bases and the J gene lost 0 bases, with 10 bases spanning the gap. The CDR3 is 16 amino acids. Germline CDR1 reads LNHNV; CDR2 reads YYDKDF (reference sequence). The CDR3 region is CATSRDPDTSTDTQYF. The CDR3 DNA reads TGTGCCACCAGCAGAGACCCCGATACTAGCACAGATACGCAGTATTTT.

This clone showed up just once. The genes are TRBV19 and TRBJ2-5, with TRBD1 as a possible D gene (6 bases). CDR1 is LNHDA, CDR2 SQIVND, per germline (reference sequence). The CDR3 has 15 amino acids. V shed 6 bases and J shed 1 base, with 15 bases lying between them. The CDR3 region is CASSRKWTVQETQYF. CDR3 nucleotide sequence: TGTGCCAGTAGCAGAAAATGGACAGTCCAAGAGACCCAGTACTTC.

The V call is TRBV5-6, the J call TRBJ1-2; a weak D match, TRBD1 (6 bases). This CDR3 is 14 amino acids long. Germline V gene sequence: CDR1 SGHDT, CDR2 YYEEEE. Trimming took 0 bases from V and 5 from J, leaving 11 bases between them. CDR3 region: CASSLEQGEYGYTF. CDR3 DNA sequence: TGTGCCAGCAGCTTGGAACAGGGTGAATATGGCTACACCTTC.

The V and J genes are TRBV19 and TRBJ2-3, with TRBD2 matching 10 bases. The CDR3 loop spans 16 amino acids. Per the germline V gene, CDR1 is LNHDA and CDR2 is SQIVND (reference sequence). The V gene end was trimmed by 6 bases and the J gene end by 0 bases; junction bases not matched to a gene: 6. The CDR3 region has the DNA TGTGCCAGTAGGCGAACTAGCGGGGAAAGCACAGATACGCAGTATTTT. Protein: CASRRTSGESTDTQYF.

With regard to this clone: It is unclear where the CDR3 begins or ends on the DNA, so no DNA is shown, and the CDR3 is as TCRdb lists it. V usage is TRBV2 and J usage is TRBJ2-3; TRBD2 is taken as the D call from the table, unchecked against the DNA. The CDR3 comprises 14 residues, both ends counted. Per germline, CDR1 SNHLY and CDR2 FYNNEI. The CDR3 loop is CASSVFGPGDTQYF.